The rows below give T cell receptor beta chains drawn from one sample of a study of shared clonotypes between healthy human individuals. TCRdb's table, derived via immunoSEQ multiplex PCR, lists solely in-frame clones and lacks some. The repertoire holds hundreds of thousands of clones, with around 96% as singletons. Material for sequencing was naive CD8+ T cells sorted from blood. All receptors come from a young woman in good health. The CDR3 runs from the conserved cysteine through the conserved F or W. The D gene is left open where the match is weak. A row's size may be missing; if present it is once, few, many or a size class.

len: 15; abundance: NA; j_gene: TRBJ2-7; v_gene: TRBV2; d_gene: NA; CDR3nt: TGTGCCAGCAGCCGACCGGGACACCTCTCCTACGAGCAGTACTTC; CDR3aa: CASSRPGHLSYEQYF
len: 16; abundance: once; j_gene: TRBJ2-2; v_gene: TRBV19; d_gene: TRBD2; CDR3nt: TGTGCCAGTAGTATGTTTAGCGGGGCTAACACCGGGGAGCTGTTTTTT; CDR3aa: CASSMFSGANTGELFF
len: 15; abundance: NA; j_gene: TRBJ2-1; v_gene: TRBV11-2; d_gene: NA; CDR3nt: TGTGCCAGCAGCTTAGGGGGGAAATCCTACAATGAGCAGTTCTTC; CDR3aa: CASSLGGKSYNEQFF
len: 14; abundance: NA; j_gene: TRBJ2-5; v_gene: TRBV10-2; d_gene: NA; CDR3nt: TGCGCCAGCAGTGAGACAACAGGCGGCGAGACCCAGTACTTC; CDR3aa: CASSETTGGETQYF
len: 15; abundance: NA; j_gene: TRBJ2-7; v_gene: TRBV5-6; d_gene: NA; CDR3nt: TGTGCCAGCAGCTTTTTCAAGGGCAGCAACTACGAGCAGTACTTC; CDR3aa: CASSFFKGSNYEQYF
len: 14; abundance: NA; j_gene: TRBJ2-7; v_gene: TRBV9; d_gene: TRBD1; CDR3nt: TGTGCCAGCAGCGTAGGAGCAGGGGGCAACGAGCAGTACTTC; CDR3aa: CASSVGAGGNEQYF
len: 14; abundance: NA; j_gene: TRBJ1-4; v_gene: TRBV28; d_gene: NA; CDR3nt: TGTGCCAGCACCCTGACGGGGACCGATGAAAAACTGTTTTTT; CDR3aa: CASTLTGTDEKLFF
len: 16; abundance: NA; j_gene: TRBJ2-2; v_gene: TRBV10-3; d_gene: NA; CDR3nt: TGTGCCATCGTTCCAGCGTCGATTTCAACCCCCGGGGAGCTGTTTTTT; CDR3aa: CAIVPASISTPGELFF
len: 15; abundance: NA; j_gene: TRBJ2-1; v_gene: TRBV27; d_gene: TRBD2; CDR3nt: TGTGCCAGCAGTTCGGGACTAGCGGCCCACAATGAGCAGTTCTTC; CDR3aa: CASSSGLAAHNEQFF
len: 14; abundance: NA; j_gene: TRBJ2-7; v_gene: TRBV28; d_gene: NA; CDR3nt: TGTGCCAGCAGACCGGGACGGCGCTCCTACGAGCAGTACTTC; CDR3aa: CASRPGRRSYEQYF
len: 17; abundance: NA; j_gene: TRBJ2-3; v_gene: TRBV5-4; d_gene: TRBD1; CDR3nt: TGTGCCAGCAGCAGCCGGGACAGCGCTACCAACACAGATACGCAGTATTTT; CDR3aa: CASSSRDSATNTDTQYF
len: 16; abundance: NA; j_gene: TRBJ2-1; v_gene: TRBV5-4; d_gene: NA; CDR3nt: TGTGCCAGCAGCTTGGCCGCGACTAACGTTTGGAATGAGCAGTTCTTC; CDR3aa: CASSLAATNVWNEQFF